These 22 T cell receptor beta chains share one sample of origin, sequenced in a study of identical twins. One entry per CDR3 protein, called by TCRdb with MiXCR from the 5' RACE reads. The table includes 520,000 or so distinct CDR3 sequences, around 20% detected once. The sample was also reused in another study, on T cells expressing NK-cell markers.

The material sequenced was CD4+ T cells sorted from blood. These receptors all come from a woman aged 18-29 years in good health.

The rearrangement joins TRBV7-2 to TRBJ2-1; 9 bases align to TRBD2. After removal of 4 bases from V and 0 bases from J, the junction contained 4 bases not matched to a gene. Germline V gene data show CDR1 as SGHTA and CDR2 as FQGNSA. This CDR3 region has 16 residues. The CDR3 nucleotides are TGTGCCAGCAGCTCGGTTAGCGGGAGCTCCTACAATGAGCAGTTCTTC. It yields the protein CASSSVSGSSYNEQFF.

This clonotype was detected a few times. J is TRBJ2-3 and V is TRBV20-1; D is unclear. CDR3 size: 11 residues. V was clipped by 4 bases and J by 8 bases, with 10 bases between them. Germline lookup yields CDR1 DFQATT and CDR2 SNEGSKA (reference sequence). The CDR3 DNA is TGCAGTGCTAAAGCATCCGGTACGCAGTATTTT. It translates to CSAKASGTQYF.

There are a few counts of this clonotype. The chain couples TRBV7-9 to TRBJ2-3; tentatively, D is TRBD1 (7 bases). Trimming stripped 6 bases from V and 5 bases from J, with 15 bases between. Germline values: CDR1 SEHNR, CDR2 FQNEAQ (reference sequence). The CDR3 is 14 residues long. Written as DNA, the CDR3 is TGTGCCAGCAGGGGGCAGGGGGGTGGAGATACGCAGTATTTT. This sequence encodes CASRGQGGGDTQYF.

The rearrangement links TRBV12-5 to TRBJ2-2, with 7 positions matching TRBD1. The ends lost 11 bases at V and 4 bases at J; junction bases unmatched: 10. The germline V gene has CDR1 LGHNT and CDR2 FRNRAP. The CDR3 is 14 residues long. The CDR3 DNA reads as TGTGCTTCCATAAGGGGGCGCGGCACCGGGGAGCTGTTTTTT. It translates to CASIRGRGTGELFF.

The rearrangement uses TRBV4-2 and TRBJ2-2; TRBD1 agrees at 7 bases. Germline values: CDR1 LGHNA, CDR2 YNFKEQ. The junction had 2 bases not matched to a gene; V was cut back by 3 bases and J by 4 bases. The CDR3 has 14 residues. The CDR3 loop is CASSQKGATGELFF. In nucleotides, the CDR3 is TGTGCCAGCAGCCAGAAGGGGGCCACCGGGGAGCTGTTTTTT.

The rearrangement links TRBV10-3 to TRBJ1-3; D not certain. From germline, CDR1 is ENHRY and CDR2 SYGVKD. The CDR3 is 16 amino acids. V was shortened by 0 bases and J by 2 bases, with 11 bases between the two germline ends. In DNA form, the CDR3 reads TGTGCCATCAGTGAGTCCCTTGTTAGGGCTGGAAACACCATATATTTT. Translation: CAISESLVRAGNTIYF.

This clonotype was detected a few times. The chain couples TRBV10-1 to TRBJ2-5, with TRBD2 matching 7 bases. The CDR3 sequence is 15 residues long. Germline assignment: CDR1 WNHNN and CDR2 SYGVQD (reference sequence). Unmatched junction bases numbered 6, after V lost 0 bases and J lost 5 bases. CDR3 amino acids: CASSESSAGRETQYF. The CDR3 DNA is TGCGCCAGCAGTGAGTCGTCAGCGGGGAGGGAGACCCAGTACTTC.

This clonotype turned up a few times. The chain recombines TRBV6-5 with TRBJ2-4; D gene uncertain. Trimming removed 0 bases from V and 3 bases from J, with 6 bases in between. Germline CDR1 is MNHEY and CDR2 is SVGAGI. The CDR3 runs to 14 residues. CDR3 amino acids: CASSYSSGKNIQYF. The CDR3 DNA follows: TGTGCCAGCAGTTACTCTTCGGGCAAAAACATTCAGTACTTC.

This clonotype turned up a few times. CDR3 residues: CASSLWQEGSTEAFF. CDR3 DNA sequence: TGCGCCAGCAGCTTGTGGCAGGAGGGGAGCACTGAAGCTTTCTTT. The rearrangement uses TRBV5-1 and TRBJ1-1, with D perhaps TRBD1 (5 bases). The CDR3 is 15 residues long. Trimming took 1 base from V and 4 from J, leaving 14 bases between them. Germline V CDR1 and CDR2: SGHRS, YFSETQ.

A few counts support this clonotype. The chain links TRBV18 to TRBJ2-5; 9 positions match TRBD1. Germline V gene lookup returns CDR1 KGHSH and CDR2 LQKENI. The V gene end was trimmed by 3 bases and the J gene end by 9 bases; junction bases not matched to a gene: 5. There are 13 residues in the CDR3. The CDR3 DNA follows: TGTGCCAGCTCACCGGGACAGGGCGAATCCCAGTACTTC. Translated, it gives CASSPGQGESQYF. The entire variable domain, with the rest obtained from reference TRBV18 and TRBJ2-5, is as follows: NAGVMQNPRHLVRRRGQEARLRCSPMKGHSHVYWYRQLPEEGLKFMVYLQKENIIDESGMPKERFSAEFPKEGPSILRIQQVVRGDSAAYFCASSPGQGESQYFGPGTRLLVL.

The V gene is TRBV3-1, the J gene TRBJ2-7; possibly TRBD2 for D (6 bases). CDR1 LGHDT and CDR2 YNNKEL come from the germline V gene (reference sequence). This CDR3 is built from 15 residues. Trimming removed 0 bases from V and 4 bases from J, with 13 bases in between. This chain's CDR3 is CASSQERRGRYEQYF. The CDR3 DNA is TGTGCCAGCAGCCAAGAAAGGCGGGGCCGGTACGAGCAGTACTTC.

This clonotype has more than one count but fewer than ten. J is TRBJ1-3 and V is TRBV4-1, with D uncertain. This CDR3 is built from 15 residues. Germline assignment: CDR1 MGHRA and CDR2 YSYEKL. V lost 1 base and J 6 bases, leaving 13 bases between the germline ends. The CDR3, as DNA: TGCGCCAGCAGCCAAGCGATGGATCACGCAAACACCATATATTTT. Residues: CASSQAMDHANTIYF.

This clonotype has just a few counts. The V gene is TRBV2, the J gene TRBJ2-2, with D unclear. Trimming took off 4 bases at V and 3 bases at J, with 6 bases between the two ends. In germline, CDR1 is SNHLY, CDR2 FYNNEI. The CDR3 sequence is 13 residues long. The CDR3: CASSVSYTGELFF. CDR3 DNA: TGTGCCAGCAGTGTCAGCTACACCGGGGAGCTGTTTTTT.

There are a few counts of this clonotype. The rearrangement uses TRBV9 and TRBJ2-5; D is possibly TRBD2 (5 bases). The V gene lost 0 bases and the J gene lost 2 bases, with 8 bases spanning the gap. Germline loops: CDR1 SGDLS, CDR2 YYNGEE. This CDR3 spans 14 amino acids. CDR3 nucleotides: TGTGCCAGCAGCGTAGGAGGGCGGCAAGAGACCCAGTACTTC. Its protein is CASSVGGRQETQYF.

The chain employs TRBV10-3 and TRBJ1-1; D is uncertain. Per the germline V gene, CDR1 is ENHRY and CDR2 is SYGVKD. CDR3 length: 13 amino acids. The V end was cut by 11 bases, the J end by 2 bases, with 15 bases between. CDR3 nucleotide sequence: TGTGCCCTTCGTTCTAGGGCTAACACTGAAGCTTTCTTT. This gives the protein CALRSRANTEAFF.

The chain couples TRBV6-5 to TRBJ2-2; no clear D gene. Trimming cost V 0 bases and J 3 bases, with 8 bases left between them. CDR1 is MNHEY and CDR2 is SVGAGI in the germline V gene. CDR3 length equals 15 residues. This chain's CDR3 is CASSYSGRHTGELFF. In DNA form, the CDR3 reads TGTGCCAGCAGTTACTCGGGCAGGCACACCGGGGAGCTGTTTTTT.

This clonotype was seen more than once but under ten times. The genes are TRBV7-9 and TRBJ2-3, with 9 positions matching TRBD2. Germline V gene sequence: CDR1 SEHNR, CDR2 FQNEAQ (reference sequence). The CDR3 has 16 residues. With V trimmed by 5 bases and J by 0 bases, 6 bases remained unmatched. CDR3 sequence (DNA): TGTGCCAGCAGCCCCCGGACTAGCGCAAGCACAGATACGCAGTATTTT. Translating gives CASSPRTSASTDTQYF.

The chain carries TRBV7-9 and TRBJ2-7; a weak D match, TRBD2 (5 bases). The CDR3 spans 15 residues. The germline V and J ends were trimmed by 6 bases and 5 bases, with 20 bases remaining between them. The V gene's germline CDR1 is SEHNR and CDR2 FQNEAQ (reference sequence). As DNA, the CDR3 is TGTGCCAGCAGTCCCGTTGGGCTAGCTTTCAACGAGCAGTACTTC. Protein: CASSPVGLAFNEQYF.

Many counts were recorded for this clonotype. The chain employs TRBV3-1 and TRBJ2-1, with TRBD2 matching over 8 bases. This CDR3 comprises 14 residues. V was clipped by 4 bases and J by 9 bases; unmatched bases: 8. CDR1 and CDR2 from the germline V gene are LGHDT and YNNKEL (reference sequence). The CDR3 nucleotides are TGTGCCAGCAGCCTGGGACTAGGAGTTAGTGAGCAGTTCTTC. It codes for CASSLGLGVSEQFF.

This clonotype has a count of ten or more. This chain links TRBV29-1 with TRBJ1-1, with 9 bases that match TRBD1. Germline CDR1 and CDR2: SQVTM and ANQGSEA. Trimming took 4 bases from V and 5 from J; bases not matched to a gene: 2. The CDR3 has 12 amino acids. The CDR3 protein is CSVGQGGTEAFF. The CDR3, as DNA: TGCAGCGTTGGACAGGGGGGAACTGAAGCTTTCTTT.

Of note for this clonotype: The junction departs from the called germline gene at one end, perhaps through a read error. The chain carries TRBV5-1 and TRBJ1-4, with 7 bases aligning to TRBD1. The CDR3 spans 16 residues. Germline assignment: CDR1 SGHRS and CDR2 YFSETQ. The CDR3 bases are TGCGCTAGCAGCAGCGGGACAGACAGAACTAATGAAAAACTGTTTTTT. Translation: CASSSGTDRTNEKLFF. The whole variable domain, remainder taken from reference TRBV5-1 and TRBJ1-4, is KAGVTQTPRYLIKTRGQQVTLSCSPISGHRSVSWYQQTPGQGLQFLFEYFSETQRNKGNFPGRFSGRQFSNSRSEMNVSTLELGDSALYLCASSSGTDRTNEKLFFGSGTQLSVL.

The genes are TRBV3-1 and TRBJ2-5, with 11 bases fitting TRBD2. Germline CDR1 and CDR2: LGHDT and YNNKEL (reference sequence). Unmatched junction bases numbered 6, after V lost 4 bases and J lost 2 bases. The CDR3 has 16 residues. In DNA, the CDR3 is TGTGCCAGCAGCCGAAGCCTAGCGGGGGGACAAGAGACCCAGTACTTC. Protein product: CASSRSLAGGQETQYF.